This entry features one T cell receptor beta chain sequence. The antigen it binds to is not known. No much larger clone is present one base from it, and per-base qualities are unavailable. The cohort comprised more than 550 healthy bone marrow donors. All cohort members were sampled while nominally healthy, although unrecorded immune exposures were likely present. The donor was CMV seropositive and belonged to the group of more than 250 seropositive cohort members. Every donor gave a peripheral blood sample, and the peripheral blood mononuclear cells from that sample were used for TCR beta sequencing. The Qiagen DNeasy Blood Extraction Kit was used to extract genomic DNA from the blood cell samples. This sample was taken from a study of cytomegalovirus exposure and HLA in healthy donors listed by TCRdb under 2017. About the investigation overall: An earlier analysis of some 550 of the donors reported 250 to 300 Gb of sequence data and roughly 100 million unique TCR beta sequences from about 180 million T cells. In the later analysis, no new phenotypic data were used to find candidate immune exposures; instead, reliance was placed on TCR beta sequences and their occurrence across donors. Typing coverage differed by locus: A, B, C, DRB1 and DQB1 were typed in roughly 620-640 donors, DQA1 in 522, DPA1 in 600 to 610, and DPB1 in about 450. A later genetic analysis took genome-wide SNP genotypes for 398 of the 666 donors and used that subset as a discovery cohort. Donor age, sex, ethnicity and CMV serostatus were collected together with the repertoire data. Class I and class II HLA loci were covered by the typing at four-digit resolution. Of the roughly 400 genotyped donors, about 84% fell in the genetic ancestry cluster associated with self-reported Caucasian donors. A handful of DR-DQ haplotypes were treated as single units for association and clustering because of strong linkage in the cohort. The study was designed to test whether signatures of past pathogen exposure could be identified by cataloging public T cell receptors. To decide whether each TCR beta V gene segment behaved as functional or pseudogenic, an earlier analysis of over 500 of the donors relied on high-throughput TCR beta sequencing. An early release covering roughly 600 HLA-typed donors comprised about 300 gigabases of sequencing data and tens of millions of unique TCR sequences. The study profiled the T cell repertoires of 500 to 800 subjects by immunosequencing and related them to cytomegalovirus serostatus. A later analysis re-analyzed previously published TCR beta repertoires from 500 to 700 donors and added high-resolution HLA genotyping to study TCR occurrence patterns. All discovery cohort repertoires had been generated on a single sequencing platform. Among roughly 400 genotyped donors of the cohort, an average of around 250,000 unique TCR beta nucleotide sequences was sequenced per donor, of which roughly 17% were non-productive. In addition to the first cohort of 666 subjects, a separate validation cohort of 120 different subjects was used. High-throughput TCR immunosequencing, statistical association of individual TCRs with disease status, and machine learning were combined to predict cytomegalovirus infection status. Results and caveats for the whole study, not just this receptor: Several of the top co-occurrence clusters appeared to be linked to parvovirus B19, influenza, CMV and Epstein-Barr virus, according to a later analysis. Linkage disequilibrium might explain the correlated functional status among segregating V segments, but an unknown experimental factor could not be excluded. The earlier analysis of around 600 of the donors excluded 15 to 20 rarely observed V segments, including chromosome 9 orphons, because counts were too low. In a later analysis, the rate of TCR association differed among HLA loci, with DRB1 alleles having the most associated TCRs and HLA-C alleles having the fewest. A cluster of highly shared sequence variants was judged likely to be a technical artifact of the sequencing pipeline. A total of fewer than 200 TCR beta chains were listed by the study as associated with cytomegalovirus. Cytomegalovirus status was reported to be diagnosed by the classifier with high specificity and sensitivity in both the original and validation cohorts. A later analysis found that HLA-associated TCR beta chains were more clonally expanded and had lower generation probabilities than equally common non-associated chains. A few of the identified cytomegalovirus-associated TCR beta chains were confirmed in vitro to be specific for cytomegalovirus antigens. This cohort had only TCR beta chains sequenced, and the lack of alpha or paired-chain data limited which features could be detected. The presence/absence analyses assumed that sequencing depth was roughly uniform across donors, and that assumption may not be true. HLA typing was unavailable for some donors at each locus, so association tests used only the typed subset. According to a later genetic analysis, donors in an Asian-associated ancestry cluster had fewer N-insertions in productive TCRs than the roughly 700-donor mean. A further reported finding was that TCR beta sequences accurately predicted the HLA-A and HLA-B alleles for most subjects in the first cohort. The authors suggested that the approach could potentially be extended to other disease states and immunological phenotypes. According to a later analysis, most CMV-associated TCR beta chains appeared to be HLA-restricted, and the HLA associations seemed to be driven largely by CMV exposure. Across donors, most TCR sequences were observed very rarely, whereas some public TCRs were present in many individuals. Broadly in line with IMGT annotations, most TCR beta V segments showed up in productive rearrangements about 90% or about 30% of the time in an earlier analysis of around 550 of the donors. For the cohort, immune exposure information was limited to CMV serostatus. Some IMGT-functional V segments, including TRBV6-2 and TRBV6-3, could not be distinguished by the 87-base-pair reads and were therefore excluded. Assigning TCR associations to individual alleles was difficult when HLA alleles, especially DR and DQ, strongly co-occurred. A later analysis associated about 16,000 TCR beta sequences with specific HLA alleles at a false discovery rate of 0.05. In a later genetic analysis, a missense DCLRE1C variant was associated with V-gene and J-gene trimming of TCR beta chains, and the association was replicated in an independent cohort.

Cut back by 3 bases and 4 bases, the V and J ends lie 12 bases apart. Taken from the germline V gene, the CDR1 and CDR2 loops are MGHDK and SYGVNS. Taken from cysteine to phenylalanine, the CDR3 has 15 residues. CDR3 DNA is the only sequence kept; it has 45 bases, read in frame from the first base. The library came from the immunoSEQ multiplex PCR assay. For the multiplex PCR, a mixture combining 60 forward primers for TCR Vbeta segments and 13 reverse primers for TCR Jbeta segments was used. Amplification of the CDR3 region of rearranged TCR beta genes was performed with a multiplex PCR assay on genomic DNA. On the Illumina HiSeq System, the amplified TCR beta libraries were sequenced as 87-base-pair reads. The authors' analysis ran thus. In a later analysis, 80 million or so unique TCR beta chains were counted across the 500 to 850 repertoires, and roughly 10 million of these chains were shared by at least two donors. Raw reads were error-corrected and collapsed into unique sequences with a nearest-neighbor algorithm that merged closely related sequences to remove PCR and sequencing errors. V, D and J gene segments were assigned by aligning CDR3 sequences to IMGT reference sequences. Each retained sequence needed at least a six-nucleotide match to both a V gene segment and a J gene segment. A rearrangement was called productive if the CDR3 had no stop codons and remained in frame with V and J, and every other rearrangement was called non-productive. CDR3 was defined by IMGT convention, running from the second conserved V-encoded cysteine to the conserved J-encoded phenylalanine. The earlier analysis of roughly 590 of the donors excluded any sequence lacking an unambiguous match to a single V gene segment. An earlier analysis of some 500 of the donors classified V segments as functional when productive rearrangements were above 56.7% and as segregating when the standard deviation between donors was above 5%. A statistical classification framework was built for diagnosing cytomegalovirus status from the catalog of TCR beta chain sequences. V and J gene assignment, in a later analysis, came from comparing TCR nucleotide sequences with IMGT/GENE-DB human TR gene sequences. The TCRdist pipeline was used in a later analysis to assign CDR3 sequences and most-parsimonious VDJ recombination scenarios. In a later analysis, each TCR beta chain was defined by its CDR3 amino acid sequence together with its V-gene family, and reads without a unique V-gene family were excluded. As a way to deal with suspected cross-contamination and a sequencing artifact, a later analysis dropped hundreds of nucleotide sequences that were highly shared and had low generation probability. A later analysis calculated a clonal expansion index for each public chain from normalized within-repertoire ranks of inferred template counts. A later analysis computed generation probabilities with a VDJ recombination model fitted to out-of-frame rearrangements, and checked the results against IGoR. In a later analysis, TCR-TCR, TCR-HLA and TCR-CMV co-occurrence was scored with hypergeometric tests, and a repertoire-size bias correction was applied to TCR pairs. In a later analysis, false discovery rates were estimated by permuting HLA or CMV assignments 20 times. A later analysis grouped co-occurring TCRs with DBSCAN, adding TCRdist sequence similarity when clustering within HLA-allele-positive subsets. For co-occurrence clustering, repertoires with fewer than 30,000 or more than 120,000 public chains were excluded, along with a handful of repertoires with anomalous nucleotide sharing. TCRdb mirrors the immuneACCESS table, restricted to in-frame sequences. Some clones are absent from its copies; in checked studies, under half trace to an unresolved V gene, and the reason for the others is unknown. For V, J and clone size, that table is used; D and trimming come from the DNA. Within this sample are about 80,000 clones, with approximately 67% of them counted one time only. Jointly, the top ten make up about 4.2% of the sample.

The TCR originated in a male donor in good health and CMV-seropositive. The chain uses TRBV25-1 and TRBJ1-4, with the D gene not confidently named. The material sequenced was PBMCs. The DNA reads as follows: TGTGCCAGCAGTGACCCCGGCGAGGATAATGAAAAACTGTTTTTT. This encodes CASSDPGEDNEKLFF.